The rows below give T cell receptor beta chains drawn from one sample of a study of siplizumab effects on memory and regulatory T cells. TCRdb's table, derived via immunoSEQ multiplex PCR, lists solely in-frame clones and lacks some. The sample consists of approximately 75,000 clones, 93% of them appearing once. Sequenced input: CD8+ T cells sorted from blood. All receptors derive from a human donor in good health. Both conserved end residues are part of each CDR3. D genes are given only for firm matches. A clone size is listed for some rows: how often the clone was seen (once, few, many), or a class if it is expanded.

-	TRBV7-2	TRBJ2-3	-	CASSSDDGSYTDTQYF
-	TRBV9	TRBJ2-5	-	CASSVGGLGETQYF
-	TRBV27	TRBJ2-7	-	CASSLYSSYEQYF
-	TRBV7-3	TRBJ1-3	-	CASSVSGSGGNTIYF
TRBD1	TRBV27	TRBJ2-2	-	CASSEQGWELFF
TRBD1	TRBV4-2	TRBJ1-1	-	CASSQDPQGRNTEAFF
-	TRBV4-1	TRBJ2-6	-	CASSQDRSSGANVLTF
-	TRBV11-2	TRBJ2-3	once	CASSLVSDTQYF
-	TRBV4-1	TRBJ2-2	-	CASSHGPVNTGELFF
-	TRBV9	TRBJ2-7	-	CASSGTGWDGSYEQYF
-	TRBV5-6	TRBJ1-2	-	CASSLAGAANYGYTF
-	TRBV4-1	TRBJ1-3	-	CASSQDGGLRNTIYF
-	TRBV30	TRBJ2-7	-	CAWSELRTADEQYF
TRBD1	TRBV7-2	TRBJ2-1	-	CASSRTGEQFF
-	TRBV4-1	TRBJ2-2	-	CASSQRESGELFF
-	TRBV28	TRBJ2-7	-	CASSLRGVRVYEQYF
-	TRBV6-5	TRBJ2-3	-	CASSLTAGDTQYF
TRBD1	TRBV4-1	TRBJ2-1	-	CASSQETGVPYNEQFF